Following are 5 T cell receptor beta chains from one sample sequenced in a study of blood T cells in healthy people across ages. It was with a sample-barcoded 5' primer and a J-beta primer mix that a second PCR of about 6 to 12 cycles was run. MiXCR, run by TCRdb on the 5' RACE reads, gives a single entry per CDR3 protein. The table has more than 900,000 distinct CDR3 sequences, about 29% seen once. The data also belong to a second study, concerning T cells of mothers and their children.

The material sequenced was blood. Receptors originate from a woman aged 40 to 49 in good health.

The sample holds a few counts of this clonotype. This chain connects TRBV6-1 to TRBJ2-3; tentatively, D is TRBD1 or TRBD2 (6 bases each). Trimming shortened V by 1 base and J by 7 bases, and 12 bases separated the two germline ends. This CDR3 contains 14 residues. Germline CDR1 and CDR2: MNHNS and SASEGT. As DNA, the CDR3 is TGTGCCAGCAGTGAAGGGCAGGGGAGGAATACGCAGTATTTT. Its protein is CASSEGQGRNTQYF.

In this sample, this clonotype turned up a few times. The chain joins TRBV27 to TRBJ2-7; D unclear. Germline V gives CDR1 MNHEY, CDR2 SMNVEV (reference sequence). The CDR3 loop spans 15 amino acids. Trimming left V 0 bases short and J 2 bases short, with 11 bases between. The CDR3 reads CASSLSLRVPYEQYF. The CDR3 DNA follows: TGTGCCAGCAGTTTATCTCTCCGAGTCCCCTACGAGCAGTACTTC.

V gene TRBV9 combines with J gene TRBJ2-1, with 13 bases matching TRBD2. Germline values: CDR1 SGDLS, CDR2 YYNGEE. The junction had 6 bases not matched to a gene; V was cut back by 3 bases and J by 3 bases. There are 17 residues in the CDR3. CDR3 DNA sequence: TGTGCCAGCAGCGGAACTAGCGGGGGGGGCCTCTACAATGAGCAGTTCTTC. Its translation: CASSGTSGGGLYNEQFF.

This clonotype was seen a few times. CDR3 in DNA: TGTGCCAGCAGCCCCGACGGCAGGGTGCCGTTCTTC. It specifies CASSPDGRVPFF. The chain employs TRBV28 and TRBJ2-1; tentatively, D is TRBD1 (5 bases). The CDR3 has 12 amino acids. The V end was cut by 6 bases, the J end by 15 bases, with 18 bases between. Germline V gene lookup returns CDR1 MDHEN and CDR2 SYDVKM.

This clonotype turned up a few times. At one of its ends the junction is not consistent with the germline gene, which may arise from a read error. This rearrangement joins TRBV7-7 to TRBJ1-1, with D perhaps TRBD1 (5 bases). This CDR3 region has 17 residues. The germline V gene encodes CDR1 SSHAT and CDR2 FNYEAQ (reference sequence). CDR3 nucleotide sequence: TGTGCTAGCAGCTTAGCGGGTTCAGGGCAGCGGAACACTGAAGCTTTCTTT. This gives the protein CASSLAGSGQRNTEAFF.